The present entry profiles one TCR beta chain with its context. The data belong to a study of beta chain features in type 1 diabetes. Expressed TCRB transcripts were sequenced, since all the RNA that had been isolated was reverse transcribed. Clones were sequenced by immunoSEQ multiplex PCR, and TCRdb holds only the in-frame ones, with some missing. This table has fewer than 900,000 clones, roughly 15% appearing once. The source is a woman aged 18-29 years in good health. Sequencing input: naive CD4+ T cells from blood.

CDR3 bases: TGTGCCAGCTCACCACAGAGAGATACGCAGTATTTT. Its translation: CASSPQRDTQYF. The chain carries TRBV18 and TRBJ2-3; D is unresolved. Germline CDR1 and CDR2: KGHSH and LQKENI. V was shortened by 1 base and J by 5 bases, with 4 bases between the two germline ends. This CDR3 spans 12 amino acids.